The rows below give T cell receptor beta chains drawn from one sample of a study of breast tumors, draining lymph nodes, adjacent tissues. A single record per CDR3 protein comes from TCRdb applying MiXCR to the multiplex PCR reads. The data show tens of thousands of distinct CDR3 sequences, around 45% seen once. Material for sequencing was breast tumor tissue. These TCRs come from a female donor with breast cancer. Some clones in this sample may be carry-over from other donors' samples. The CDR3 runs from the conserved cysteine through the conserved F or W. Each record gives: clone size, D gene, V gene, J gene, CDR3 DNA, CDR3 protein. A D gene is named only where the DNA matches it firmly. Only part of the rows carry a size: once, few, many, or a class if the clone is expanded.

clone size: -; D gene: -; V gene: TRBV12-3/TRBV12-4; J gene: TRBJ2-5; CDR3 DNA: TGTGCCAGCAGTCGCAACCCCACAGGGATCTGGGAGACCCAGTACTTC; CDR3 protein: CASSRNPTGIWETQYF
clone size: many; D gene: -; V gene: TRBV20-1; J gene: TRBJ1-2; CDR3 DNA: TGCAGTCCCGTCGGAGTTTCCTATGGCTACACCTTC; CDR3 protein: CSPVGVSYGYTF
clone size: many; D gene: -; V gene: TRBV30; J gene: TRBJ1-3; CDR3 DNA: TGTGCCTGGAGTGCCCCGGGGGGAACACCTGGAAACACCATATATTTT; CDR3 protein: CAWSAPGGTPGNTIYF
clone size: many; D gene: -; V gene: TRBV9; J gene: TRBJ1-3; CDR3 DNA: TGTGCCAGCAGCCCGAGACGGGACACGAGAAACACCATATATTTT; CDR3 protein: CASSPRRDTRNTIYF
clone size: -; D gene: TRBD2; V gene: TRBV12-3/TRBV12-4; J gene: TRBJ2-7; CDR3 DNA: TGTGCCAGCAGTTTAGGGGCGGGAGTACATCCCCACGAGCAGTACTTC; CDR3 protein: CASSLGAGVHPHEQYF
clone size: many; D gene: -; V gene: TRBV12-3/TRBV12-4; J gene: TRBJ2-7; CDR3 DNA: TGTGCCAGCGGTGATAACTTCAGGGACTACGAGCAGTACTTC; CDR3 protein: CASGDNFRDYEQYF
clone size: -; D gene: -; V gene: TRBV7-6; J gene: TRBJ2-5; CDR3 DNA: TGTGCCAGCAGCTTACCCCCGGAGACCCAGTACTTC; CDR3 protein: CASSLPPETQYF
clone size: -; D gene: -; V gene: TRBV12-3/TRBV12-4; J gene: TRBJ1-2; CDR3 DNA: TGTGCCAGCAGTACAGGGCAAGGCTACACCTTC; CDR3 protein: CASSTGQGYTF
clone size: many; D gene: -; V gene: TRBV28; J gene: TRBJ1-2; CDR3 DNA: TGTGCCAGCAGTTCCCTGGGTACGGAGGAGTATGGCTACACCTTC; CDR3 protein: CASSSLGTEEYGYTF
clone size: -; D gene: -; V gene: TRBV20-1; J gene: TRBJ1-5; CDR3 DNA: TGCAGTGCTAGAGATGGCGCAGGGAATAATCAGCCCCAGCATTTT; CDR3 protein: CSARDGAGNNQPQHF
clone size: -; D gene: -; V gene: TRBV2; J gene: TRBJ1-5; CDR3 DNA: TGTGCCAGCAGTGGGGAGAATCAGCCCCAGCATTTT; CDR3 protein: CASSGENQPQHF
clone size: -; D gene: -; V gene: TRBV5-1; J gene: TRBJ1-6; CDR3 DNA: TGCGCCAGCAGCTGGGACATAACTAATTCCCCCCTCCACTTT; CDR3 protein: CASSWDITNSPLHF
clone size: -; D gene: TRBD1; V gene: TRBV6-5; J gene: TRBJ1-2; CDR3 DNA: TGTGCCAGCAGCCGGGGGACAGCCAATGCGAACTATGGCTACACCTTC; CDR3 protein: CASSRGTANANYGYTF
clone size: -; D gene: TRBD2; V gene: TRBV10-1; J gene: TRBJ2-5; CDR3 DNA: TGCGCCAGCAGTGACGGGACTAGCGGGAGGACTCGGGAGACCCAGTACTTC; CDR3 protein: CASSDGTSGRTRETQYF
clone size: -; D gene: -; V gene: TRBV7-9; J gene: TRBJ2-6; CDR3 DNA: TGTGCCAGCAGCTTAAATCGAGGGGGCAACGTCCTGACTTTC; CDR3 protein: CASSLNRGGNVLTF
clone size: -; D gene: TRBD2; V gene: TRBV4-3; J gene: TRBJ2-3; CDR3 DNA: TGCGCCAGCAGCCAAGGGGGGTTCGGCGGGAGAAGCACAGATACGCAGTATTTT; CDR3 protein: CASSQGGFGGRSTDTQYF
clone size: -; D gene: TRBD2; V gene: TRBV7-3; J gene: TRBJ2-1; CDR3 DNA: TGTGCCAGCAGCTCGCCCGGGACTAGCGCCTACAATGAGCAGTTCTTC; CDR3 protein: CASSSPGTSAYNEQFF
clone size: medium-sized; D gene: -; V gene: TRBV29-1; J gene: TRBJ2-3; CDR3 DNA: TGCAGCGTTGAGTATTCCCCACCTAGCACAGATACGCAGTATTTT; CDR3 protein: CSVEYSPPSTDTQYF
clone size: many; D gene: TRBD2; V gene: TRBV3-1; J gene: TRBJ2-5; CDR3 DNA: TGTGCCAGCAGACTAGCGGGAGATCAAGAGACCCAGTACTTC; CDR3 protein: CASRLAGDQETQYF
clone size: -; D gene: -; V gene: TRBV9; J gene: TRBJ1-2; CDR3 DNA: TGTGCCAGCAGCGTAGGAGGGGTGCATGGCTACACCTTC; CDR3 protein: CASSVGGVHGYTF
clone size: many; D gene: -; V gene: TRBV9; J gene: TRBJ2-5; CDR3 DNA: TGTGCCAGCAGCGTAGCGGTGGCAGGAGAGACCCAGTACTTC; CDR3 protein: CASSVAVAGETQYF
clone size: many; D gene: TRBD2; V gene: TRBV4-3; J gene: TRBJ2-1; CDR3 DNA: TGCGCCAGCAGCCAAGATCGCGGGGGACTAGCGACGGGCTATGAGCAGTTCTTC; CDR3 protein: CASSQDRGGLATGYEQFF
clone size: -; D gene: TRBD2; V gene: TRBV14; J gene: TRBJ2-7; CDR3 DNA: TGTGCCAGCAGCGATACTAGCGGGAGTATGTACGAGCAGTACTTC; CDR3 protein: CASSDTSGSMYEQYF
clone size: -; D gene: -; V gene: TRBV24-1; J gene: TRBJ2-3; CDR3 DNA: TGTGCCACCAGTGCTTCACAGGGTGTAGGGCCGAGCGCCCGGGGAGATACGCAGTATTTC; CDR3 protein: CATSASQGVGPSARGDTQYF
clone size: -; D gene: -; V gene: TRBV24-1; J gene: TRBJ2-3; CDR3 DNA: TGTGCCACCAGTCCCCTACGGGGGACCCCAGATACGCAGTATTTT; CDR3 protein: CATSPLRGTPDTQYF
clone size: -; D gene: TRBD2; V gene: TRBV20-1; J gene: TRBJ2-7; CDR3 DNA: TGCAGTGCTAGAGAGGGACTAGCGGGTGCCTACGAGCAGTACTTC; CDR3 protein: CSAREGLAGAYEQYF
clone size: many; D gene: TRBD1; V gene: TRBV5-1; J gene: TRBJ1-2; CDR3 DNA: TGCGCCAGTGAAGAAGGGGGACAGAACTATGGCTACACCTTC; CDR3 protein: CASEEGGQNYGYTF
clone size: many; D gene: TRBD1; V gene: TRBV2; J gene: TRBJ2-2; CDR3 DNA: TGTGCCAGCAGTTTCACAGGGGACACCGGGGAGCTGTTTTTT; CDR3 protein: CASSFTGDTGELFF
clone size: -; D gene: TRBD2; V gene: TRBV20-1; J gene: TRBJ2-3; CDR3 DNA: TGCAGTGCTACCTCCTTCACTAGCGGGACTACAGATACGCAGTATTTT; CDR3 protein: CSATSFTSGTTDTQYF
clone size: -; D gene: TRBD2; V gene: TRBV20-1; J gene: TRBJ2-7; CDR3 DNA: TGCAGTGCTAGAGGGACTAGCGGGCCGTCCTACGAGCAGTACTTC; CDR3 protein: CSARGTSGPSYEQYF
clone size: -; D gene: -; V gene: TRBV5-1; J gene: TRBJ2-1; CDR3 DNA: TGCGCCAGCAGCTTGGGGGCGGGACAGTACAATGAGCAGTTCTTC; CDR3 protein: CASSLGAGQYNEQFF
clone size: few; D gene: TRBD1; V gene: TRBV25-1; J gene: TRBJ1-1; CDR3 DNA: TGTGCCAGCAGTGTGACAGGGGGATCTGGAGCTTTCTTT; CDR3 protein: CASSVTGGSGAFF
clone size: many; D gene: -; V gene: TRBV30; J gene: TRBJ2-7; CDR3 DNA: TGTGCCTGGAGCTCAGGGGTGGGGAACTACGAGCAGTACTTC; CDR3 protein: CAWSSGVGNYEQYF
clone size: many; D gene: TRBD1; V gene: TRBV20-1; J gene: TRBJ1-4; CDR3 DNA: TGCAGTGCTAGACCGGGACAGGGCGAAAAACTGTTTTTT; CDR3 protein: CSARPGQGEKLFF
clone size: many; D gene: -; V gene: TRBV12-3/TRBV12-4; J gene: TRBJ1-5; CDR3 DNA: TGTGCCAGCAGTTTCCCCGGGAATCAGCCCCAGCATTTT; CDR3 protein: CASSFPGNQPQHF
clone size: many; D gene: TRBD1; V gene: TRBV14; J gene: TRBJ2-6; CDR3 DNA: TGTGCCAGCAGCCAAGACAGGGGGCTCCCTGGGGCCAACGTCCTGACTTTC; CDR3 protein: CASSQDRGLPGANVLTF
clone size: many; D gene: -; V gene: TRBV6-1; J gene: TRBJ2-2; CDR3 DNA: TGTGCCAGCCTCCGGGACTGGAGGGGGCTGTTTTTT; CDR3 protein: CASLRDWRGLFF
clone size: -; D gene: -; V gene: TRBV10-3; J gene: TRBJ1-1; CDR3 DNA: TGTGCCATCAGTGAGTCGAACAGCTTGAACACTGAAGCTTTCTTT; CDR3 protein: CAISESNSLNTEAFF
clone size: -; D gene: TRBD1; V gene: TRBV7-2; J gene: TRBJ2-1; CDR3 DNA: TGTACCAGCGGCTTACCGGGACAGGGGGCCAATGGGCAGTTCTTC; CDR3 protein: CTSGLPGQGANGQFF
clone size: -; D gene: -; V gene: TRBV6-2/TRBV6-3; J gene: TRBJ2-3; CDR3 DNA: TGTGCCAGCTTGGCCATGAGCACAGATACGCAGTATTTT; CDR3 protein: CASLAMSTDTQYF
clone size: many; D gene: -; V gene: TRBV12-3/TRBV12-4; J gene: TRBJ2-4; CDR3 DNA: TGTGCCAGCAGTTTGACGGGCGAGGAAAACATTCAGTACTTC; CDR3 protein: CASSLTGEENIQYF
clone size: few; D gene: TRBD1; V gene: TRBV20-1; J gene: TRBJ2-5; CDR3 DNA: TGCAGTGCTTTGGGGGACAGGGGCTGGCGAGAGACCCAGTACTTC; CDR3 protein: CSALGDRGWRETQYF
clone size: many; D gene: TRBD2; V gene: TRBV30; J gene: TRBJ2-3; CDR3 DNA: TGTGCCTGGAATCCGGGACTAGGCACAGATACGCAGTATTTT; CDR3 protein: CAWNPGLGTDTQYF
clone size: -; D gene: -; V gene: TRBV10-3; J gene: TRBJ1-4; CDR3 DNA: TGTGCCATCAGTGAGGAGGCCCAGGGGAATGAAAAACTGTTTTTT; CDR3 protein: CAISEEAQGNEKLFF
clone size: many; D gene: -; V gene: TRBV7-2; J gene: TRBJ2-5; CDR3 DNA: TGTGCCAGCAGCTTAGCAGGCAGGCGGAGGACCCAAGAGACCCAGTACTTC; CDR3 protein: CASSLAGRRRTQETQYF
clone size: many; D gene: TRBD2; V gene: TRBV5-8; J gene: TRBJ2-5; CDR3 DNA: TGTGCCAGCAGCTTGACTAGCGGGAGTGAAGAGACCCAGTACTTC; CDR3 protein: CASSLTSGSEETQYF
clone size: many; D gene: -; V gene: TRBV2; J gene: TRBJ2-7; CDR3 DNA: TGTGCCAGCAGTGACAGAGACTACGAGCAGTACTTC; CDR3 protein: CASSDRDYEQYF
clone size: -; D gene: -; V gene: TRBV29-1; J gene: TRBJ1-5; CDR3 DNA: TGCAGCGTTGAGCGGTCTAGAGGGAACCAAAGGAAGGGTATGGGCAATCAGCCCCAGCATTTT; CDR3 protein: CSVERSRGNQRKGMGNQPQHF
clone size: many; D gene: -; V gene: TRBV2; J gene: TRBJ2-7; CDR3 DNA: TGTGCCAGCAGCGTGACTAGGTATACGTACGAGCAGTACTTC; CDR3 protein: CASSVTRYTYEQYF
clone size: -; D gene: -; V gene: TRBV11-3; J gene: TRBJ2-6; CDR3 DNA: TGTGCCAGCAGTGCAAGCCCAGAGGCCAACGTCCTGACTTTC; CDR3 protein: CASSASPEANVLTF
clone size: -; D gene: -; V gene: TRBV7-2; J gene: TRBJ2-7; CDR3 DNA: TGTGCCAGCAGCCAGACTAACGGGAACTACGAGCAGTACTTC; CDR3 protein: CASSQTNGNYEQYF
clone size: -; D gene: TRBD2; V gene: TRBV7-6; J gene: TRBJ2-7; CDR3 DNA: TGTGCCAGCAGCTTCACCGACAGCGGGAGAAGCGAGCAGTACTTC; CDR3 protein: CASSFTDSGRSEQYF
clone size: -; D gene: TRBD1; V gene: TRBV7-2; J gene: TRBJ1-3; CDR3 DNA: TGTGCCAGCAGAGATACAGGGGGCGGAAACACCATATATTTT; CDR3 protein: CASRDTGGGNTIYF
clone size: -; D gene: TRBD2; V gene: TRBV5-1; J gene: TRBJ2-7; CDR3 DNA: TGCGCCAGCAGCTTAGGGACTACTAAATACGAGCAGTACTTC; CDR3 protein: CASSLGTTKYEQYF
clone size: -; D gene: -; V gene: TRBV6-4; J gene: TRBJ2-2; CDR3 DNA: TGTGCCAGCACCCGGCGGTTGAACACCGGGGAGCTGGTTTTT; CDR3 protein: CASTRRLNTGELVF
clone size: few; D gene: -; V gene: TRBV10-1; J gene: TRBJ1-1; CDR3 DNA: TGCGCCAGCAGTGACCGAGTGAACACTGAAGCTTTCTTT; CDR3 protein: CASSDRVNTEAFF
clone size: once; D gene: TRBD2; V gene: TRBV9; J gene: TRBJ2-1; CDR3 DNA: TGTGCCAGCAGCGCACGAACTAGCGGGATTGTTTTGAATGAGCAGTTCTTC; CDR3 protein: CASSARTSGIVLNEQFF
clone size: -; D gene: -; V gene: TRBV7-9; J gene: TRBJ2-7; CDR3 DNA: TGTGCCAGCAGCTTCGAAAACGAGCAGTACTTC; CDR3 protein: CASSFENEQYF
clone size: many; D gene: -; V gene: TRBV7-2; J gene: TRBJ2-5; CDR3 DNA: TGTGCCAGCAGCTTAGGGTTTCGGCAGGAGGCTCGGGAGACCCAGTACTTC; CDR3 protein: CASSLGFRQEARETQYF